Below, 2 T cell receptor beta chains from the same sample are listed, as sequenced in a study of blood T cell repertoires in COVID-19. Clones were sequenced by immunoSEQ multiplex PCR, and TCRdb holds only the in-frame ones, with some missing. This sample has about 220,000 clones, with around 88% found just once. What was sequenced was PBMCs or T cells enriched from blood (not recorded which). Receptors were obtained from a woman between 50 and 59 years old with acute COVID-19.

The chain carries TRBV12-3 or TRBV12-4 and TRBJ2-7, with D possibly matching TRBD1 (5 bases). V shed 3 bases and J shed 6 bases, with 9 bases lying between them. CDR3 length: 12 residues. CDR3 loop: CASSLGPFEQYF. The DNA for the CDR3 is TGTGCCAGCAGTTTGGGGCCCTTCGAGCAGTACTTC.

The chain recombines TRBV19 with TRBJ1-6, with TRBD1 matching over 7 bases. With V trimmed by 9 bases and J by 0 bases, 8 bases remained unmatched. Germline loops: CDR1 LNHDA, CDR2 SQIVND (reference sequence). The CDR3 contains 16 residues. The DNA for the CDR3 is TGTGCCAGCCGCCGGGACAGATACTCCTATAATTCACCCCTCCACTTT. It is translated as CASRRDRYSYNSPLHF.